This record concerns one T cell receptor beta chain sequence. These data are taken from a study of OX40 agonist ivuxolimab in advanced cancers. Study details: The drug used for patients, ivuxolimab, was an agonistic anti-OX40 (CD134) antibody.

Assay used: immunoSEQ multiplex PCR; TCRdb lists only in-frame clones, some missing. The table shows some 46,000 clones, with approximately 91% occurring only once. This receptor was obtained from an adult with an advanced solid tumor such as melanoma, head and neck, liver or kidney cancer. The sample in question was CD4+ or CD8+ T cells sorted from blood, obtained in a trial of the OX40 agonist ivuxolimab.

The CDR3 region is CASSEYLAGAGRNEQFF. For the CDR3, the DNA is TGTGCCAGCAGTGAATACTTGGCGGGGGCGGGGAGGAATGAGCAGTTCTTC. The chain couples TRBV25-1 to TRBJ2-1, with D possibly matching TRBD2 (7 bases). Germline V gene data show CDR1 as MGHDK and CDR2 as SYGVNS. Between the trimmed V and J ends, which lost 0 bases and 7 bases, there was a span of 19 bases. The CDR3 contains 17 residues.